Listed below are T cell receptor beta chains from one sample, sequenced in a study of spatial heterogeneity in lung cancer. TCRdb re-derived calls from the 5' RACE reads in MiXCR, one entry per CDR3 protein. The sample lists about 38,000 distinct CDR3 sequences; 6.5% to 9% were seen once. The sample here was PBMCs, taken at surgery. Receptors originate from a male donor with early-stage non-small cell lung cancer. CDR3s include the opening cysteine and the closing phenylalanine or tryptophan. Each record gives: J gene, clone size, CDR3 length, D gene, V gene, CDR3 DNA, CDR3 protein. A D gene is named only where the DNA matches it firmly. Clone size is stated in some rows and not others, as once, few, many or a class when expanded.

j_gene: TRBJ2-1; abundance: .; len: 15; d_gene: TRBD2; v_gene: TRBV9; CDR3nt: TGTGCCAGCAACCCGAGCGGGGGGTGGTACAATGAGCAGTTCTTC; CDR3aa: CASNPSGGWYNEQFF
j_gene: TRBJ2-1; abundance: many; len: 13; d_gene: .; v_gene: TRBV6-6; CDR3nt: TGTGCCGTTGAAAGGGGAGGCTACAATGAGCAGTTCTTC; CDR3aa: CAVERGGYNEQFF
j_gene: TRBJ1-2; abundance: many; len: 14; d_gene: TRBD1; v_gene: TRBV5-5; CDR3nt: TGTGCCAGCAGCTTGAGGACAGGGAGCTATGGCTACACCTTC; CDR3aa: CASSLRTGSYGYTF
j_gene: TRBJ2-3; abundance: few; len: 19; d_gene: TRBD2; v_gene: TRBV18; CDR3nt: TGTGCCAGCTCACCACCGACTAGCGGGAGCGGAGTGTTCGCGGATACGCAGTATTTT; CDR3aa: CASSPPTSGSGVFADTQYF
j_gene: TRBJ2-2; abundance: many; len: 14; d_gene: .; v_gene: TRBV2; CDR3nt: TGTGCCAGCAAGCCGGCAGGGCTCACCGGGGAGCTGTTTTTT; CDR3aa: CASKPAGLTGELFF
j_gene: TRBJ1-5; abundance: many; len: 15; d_gene: .; v_gene: TRBV19; CDR3nt: TGTGCCAGTAGTATTGGCTCTTATAGCAATCAGCCCCAGCATTTT; CDR3aa: CASSIGSYSNQPQHF
j_gene: TRBJ2-3; abundance: few; len: 15; d_gene: .; v_gene: TRBV12-3/TRBV12-4; CDR3nt: TGTGCCAGCACCGAGTTAATGGGTACCACAGATACGCAGTATTTT; CDR3aa: CASTELMGTTDTQYF
j_gene: TRBJ1-4; abundance: many; len: 19; d_gene: .; v_gene: TRBV7-8; CDR3nt: TGTGCCAGCAGCCCCACAATCTCCGGGACGCATGCAACTAATGAAAAACTGTTTTTT; CDR3aa: CASSPTISGTHATNEKLFF
j_gene: TRBJ1-4; abundance: many; len: 14; d_gene: TRBD1; v_gene: TRBV29-1; CDR3nt: TGCAGCGTTGATATCGGACAGGTTAATGAAAAACTGTTTTTT; CDR3aa: CSVDIGQVNEKLFF
j_gene: TRBJ2-3; abundance: many; len: 12; d_gene: .; v_gene: TRBV12-3/TRBV12-4; CDR3nt: TGTGCCAGCAGTCCCACCACAGATACGCAGTATTTT; CDR3aa: CASSPTTDTQYF
j_gene: TRBJ2-5; abundance: .; len: 15; d_gene: .; v_gene: TRBV3-1; CDR3nt: TGTGCCAGCAGCTACGGGACTCTACCCCAAGAGACCCAGTACTTC; CDR3aa: CASSYGTLPQETQYF
j_gene: TRBJ2-7; abundance: few; len: 15; d_gene: .; v_gene: TRBV7-2; CDR3nt: TGTGCCAGCAGCTTAGGTGGCAGAAGCTCCTACGAGCAGTACTTC; CDR3aa: CASSLGGRSSYEQYF
j_gene: TRBJ2-2; abundance: many; len: 14; d_gene: .; v_gene: TRBV6-5; CDR3nt: TGTGCCAGCAAGGCGGACAGAGACACCGGGGAGCTGTTTTTT; CDR3aa: CASKADRDTGELFF
j_gene: TRBJ2-5; abundance: many; len: 17; d_gene: TRBD2; v_gene: TRBV19; CDR3nt: TGTGCCAGTAGTATTAATGTCGGCGGGAGTACGACAGAGACCCAGTACTTC; CDR3aa: CASSINVGGSTTETQYF
j_gene: TRBJ2-3; abundance: many; len: 16; d_gene: TRBD2; v_gene: TRBV6-2/TRBV6-3; CDR3nt: TGTGCCAGCAGTTACGGACTAGCGGGCGGGGCAGATACGCAGTATTTT; CDR3aa: CASSYGLAGGADTQYF
j_gene: TRBJ1-1; abundance: many; len: 16; d_gene: .; v_gene: TRBV5-6; CDR3nt: TGTGCCAGCAGCTTGGCCACAGGGCCTATGAACACTGAAGCTTTCTTT; CDR3aa: CASSLATGPMNTEAFF
j_gene: TRBJ2-3; abundance: .; len: 16; d_gene: TRBD1; v_gene: TRBV5-1; CDR3nt: TGCGCCAGCAGCTGGGGGGACAGGGGTCATACAGATACGCAGTATTTT; CDR3aa: CASSWGDRGHTDTQYF
j_gene: TRBJ1-1; abundance: .; len: 14; d_gene: .; v_gene: TRBV10-3; CDR3nt: TGTGCCATCAGTGAAGTGAAGGCCCCCGCTGAAGCTTTCTTT; CDR3aa: CAISEVKAPAEAFF
j_gene: TRBJ1-5; abundance: few; len: 15; d_gene: TRBD1; v_gene: TRBV6-4; CDR3nt: TGTGCCAGCAGTATATCGGGACAGGGGGATCAGCCCCAGCATTTT; CDR3aa: CASSISGQGDQPQHF
j_gene: TRBJ1-1; abundance: few; len: 15; d_gene: .; v_gene: TRBV6-5; CDR3nt: TGTGCCAGCAGTTACTCCAACACTTTGAACACTGAAGCTTTCTTT; CDR3aa: CASSYSNTLNTEAFF
j_gene: TRBJ2-2; abundance: many; len: 15; d_gene: TRBD1; v_gene: TRBV10-3; CDR3nt: TGTGCCATCAGTGTGGGACAGGGGCACACCGGGGAGCTGTTTTTT; CDR3aa: CAISVGQGHTGELFF
j_gene: TRBJ2-1; abundance: many; len: 15; d_gene: .; v_gene: TRBV12-3/TRBV12-4; CDR3nt: TGTGCCAGCAGTTTTTACGAAGGTCGGGACAATGAGCAGTTCTTC; CDR3aa: CASSFYEGRDNEQFF
j_gene: TRBJ2-2; abundance: .; len: 18; d_gene: .; v_gene: TRBV4-3; CDR3nt: TGCGCCAGCAGCCAAGATTATGTACTAGCCGTGAACACCGGGGAGCTGTTTTTT; CDR3aa: CASSQDYVLAVNTGELFF
j_gene: TRBJ2-2; abundance: many; len: 14; d_gene: .; v_gene: TRBV18; CDR3nt: TGTGCCAGCTCACCCTCGTGGAACACCGGGGAGCTGTTTTTT; CDR3aa: CASSPSWNTGELFF
j_gene: TRBJ2-5; abundance: .; len: 16; d_gene: TRBD2; v_gene: TRBV4-2; CDR3nt: TGTGCCAGCAGCCAGGCTACTAGCGGGAGGGACGAGACCCAGTACTTC; CDR3aa: CASSQATSGRDETQYF
j_gene: TRBJ1-1; abundance: many; len: 13; d_gene: .; v_gene: TRBV7-9; CDR3nt: TGTGCCAGCAGATGGAGATCGAACACTGAAGCTTTCTTT; CDR3aa: CASRWRSNTEAFF
j_gene: TRBJ2-7; abundance: few; len: 15; d_gene: TRBD1; v_gene: TRBV20-1; CDR3nt: TGCAGTGCTACAGACCTACAGGGGGGAGTGGGCGAGCAGTACTTC; CDR3aa: CSATDLQGGVGEQYF
j_gene: TRBJ2-5; abundance: many; len: 11; d_gene: .; v_gene: TRBV6-1; CDR3nt: TGTGCCAGCACAAAACAAGAGACCCAGTACTTC; CDR3aa: CASTKQETQYF
j_gene: TRBJ1-2; abundance: few; len: 12; d_gene: TRBD1; v_gene: TRBV6-2/TRBV6-3; CDR3nt: TGTGCCAGCAGCCCGGACAGGGGCGGCTACACCTTC; CDR3aa: CASSPDRGGYTF
j_gene: TRBJ1-1; abundance: .; len: 14; d_gene: .; v_gene: TRBV20-1; CDR3nt: TGCAGTGCTTCTAGCGGGACACTTAACTCTGAAGCTTTCTTT; CDR3aa: CSASSGTLNSEAFF
j_gene: TRBJ1-1; abundance: many; len: 11; d_gene: .; v_gene: TRBV28; CDR3nt: TGTGCCACCGGACAGAACACTGAAGCTTTCTTT; CDR3aa: CATGQNTEAFF
j_gene: TRBJ1-1; abundance: many; len: 13; d_gene: .; v_gene: TRBV13; CDR3nt: TGTGCCAGCAGCATACAGATGAACACTGAAGCTTTCTTT; CDR3aa: CASSIQMNTEAFF
j_gene: TRBJ1-5; abundance: few; len: 15; d_gene: .; v_gene: TRBV6-5; CDR3nt: TGTGCCAGCAGTTACTCGATCGGAAACAATCAGCCCCAGCATTTT; CDR3aa: CASSYSIGNNQPQHF
j_gene: TRBJ2-1; abundance: few; len: 15; d_gene: .; v_gene: TRBV6-2/TRBV6-3; CDR3nt: TGTGCCAGCAGTTCCCCGGAAGGGTTCTACAATGAGCAGTTCTTC; CDR3aa: CASSSPEGFYNEQFF
j_gene: TRBJ1-1; abundance: once; len: 16; d_gene: .; v_gene: TRBV6-2/TRBV6-3; CDR3nt: TGTGCCAGCAGTTACGCCGGCCCTTTGGGGGGCACTGAAGCTTTCTTT; CDR3aa: CASSYAGPLGGTEAFF
j_gene: TRBJ2-1; abundance: .; len: 15; d_gene: TRBD1; v_gene: TRBV5-1; CDR3nt: TGCGCCAGCAGTAAGACAGGGGGCTCCTACAATGAGCAGTTCTTC; CDR3aa: CASSKTGGSYNEQFF
j_gene: TRBJ2-1; abundance: few; len: 15; d_gene: .; v_gene: TRBV6-2/TRBV6-3; CDR3nt: TGTGCCAGCAGGGACGATCGGGGGTCCTACAATGAGCAGTTCTTC; CDR3aa: CASRDDRGSYNEQFF
j_gene: TRBJ1-5; abundance: many; len: 14; d_gene: .; v_gene: TRBV7-8; CDR3nt: TGTGCCAGCAGCTTAATGGGGAACGATCAGCCCCAGCATTTT; CDR3aa: CASSLMGNDQPQHF
j_gene: TRBJ2-7; abundance: .; len: 15; d_gene: TRBD1; v_gene: TRBV7-9; CDR3nt: TGTGCCAGCAGCCCACCCTGGCAGGGGGCCCCCGAGCAGTACTTC; CDR3aa: CASSPPWQGAPEQYF
j_gene: TRBJ1-1; abundance: .; len: 14; d_gene: TRBD1; v_gene: TRBV6-2/TRBV6-3; CDR3nt: TGTGCCAGCAGTACGGACAGGCGGAACACTGAAGCTTTCTTT; CDR3aa: CASSTDRRNTEAFF
j_gene: TRBJ2-3; abundance: .; len: 14; d_gene: .; v_gene: TRBV20-1; CDR3nt: TGCAGTGCCCCCGCCGGCGGGATCACAGATACGCAGTATTTT; CDR3aa: CSAPAGGITDTQYF
j_gene: TRBJ2-1; abundance: .; len: 16; d_gene: .; v_gene: TRBV7-8; CDR3nt: TGTGCCAGCAGCGCACCCCGGGACTTAGCAAACAATGAGCAGTTCTTC; CDR3aa: CASSAPRDLANNEQFF
j_gene: TRBJ1-6; abundance: few; len: 14; d_gene: .; v_gene: TRBV7-8; CDR3nt: TGTGCCAGCAGCTCCGGGAGCACCAATTCACCCCTCCACTTT; CDR3aa: CASSSGSTNSPLHF
j_gene: TRBJ1-1; abundance: .; len: 16; d_gene: .; v_gene: TRBV11-1; CDR3nt: TGTGCCAGCAGCCCAGGGACTGTACCCCGGGCCACTGAAGCTTTCTTT; CDR3aa: CASSPGTVPRATEAFF
j_gene: TRBJ2-1; abundance: .; len: 15; d_gene: .; v_gene: TRBV4-3; CDR3nt: TGCGCCAGCAGCCAAGGAAGGACAGACTACAATGAGCAGTTCTTC; CDR3aa: CASSQGRTDYNEQFF
j_gene: TRBJ1-1; abundance: .; len: 15; d_gene: .; v_gene: TRBV19; CDR3nt: TGTGCCAGTACCACTAGGTCGGAAGGGCGAACTGAAGCTTTCTTT; CDR3aa: CASTTRSEGRTEAFF
j_gene: TRBJ2-3; abundance: many; len: 13; d_gene: .; v_gene: TRBV20-1; CDR3nt: TGCAGCCCCGCCCATTTGGCCGCCGATACGCAGTATTTT; CDR3aa: CSPAHLAADTQYF
j_gene: TRBJ2-5; abundance: many; len: 16; d_gene: .; v_gene: TRBV9; CDR3nt: TGTGCCAGCAGCGTAGGGCTTGGGACACCCGGCGAGACCCAGTACTTC; CDR3aa: CASSVGLGTPGETQYF
j_gene: TRBJ1-4; abundance: many; len: 17; d_gene: .; v_gene: TRBV12-3/TRBV12-4; CDR3nt: TGTGCCAGCAGACCGGGCGAGACAACCTCGGTGTCCGAAAAACTGTTTTTT; CDR3aa: CASRPGETTSVSEKLFF
j_gene: TRBJ2-6; abundance: .; len: 16; d_gene: TRBD1; v_gene: TRBV29-1; CDR3nt: TGCAGCGTTGTGGGACAGGGGGCTAAAGGGGCCAACGTCCTGACTTTC; CDR3aa: CSVVGQGAKGANVLTF
j_gene: TRBJ1-1; abundance: many; len: 14; d_gene: .; v_gene: TRBV6-2/TRBV6-3; CDR3nt: TGTGCCAGCAGTTTAGATCTGATGAACACTGAAGCTTTCTTT; CDR3aa: CASSLDLMNTEAFF